This entry lists 5 T cell receptor beta chains sequenced from one sample in a study of blood T cell repertoires in COVID-19. Here immunoSEQ multiplex PCR was the method, and the copy in TCRdb shows in-frame clones only, minus some. Counted here are 65,000 to 75,000 clones, approximately 87% occurring once; the ten biggest clones make up 4.4%. The sequenced sample was peripheral blood. All receptors come from a middle-aged man with active COVID-19.

This clone was found many times. The J gene is TRBJ2-1, the V gene TRBV5-1; 10 bases are shared with TRBD1. There are 15 residues in the CDR3. Germline CDR1 reads SGHRS; CDR2 reads YFSETQ. The junction had 3 bases not matched to a gene; V was cut back by 4 bases and J by 2 bases. CDR3 in DNA: TGCGCCAGCAGCCTAGGACAGGGGGCCTACAATGAGCAGTTCTTC. It encodes CASSLGQGAYNEQFF.

The V call is TRBV5-6, the J call TRBJ2-5; 11 nucleotides agree with TRBD2. In germline, CDR1 is SGHDT, CDR2 YYEEEE. The CDR3 is 16 residues long. The V and J ends lost 4 bases and 5 bases, in that order; junction bases with no gene match: 10. The CDR3 bases are TGTGCCAGCAGCACTAATAGCGGGGGGGCACTTGAGACCCAGTACTTC. Protein sequence: CASSTNSGGALETQYF. The full variable domain, its missing parts supplied by reference TRBV5-6 and TRBJ2-5, is DAGVTQSPTHLIKTRGQQVTLRCSPKSGHDTVSWYQQALGQGPQFIFQYYEEEERQRGNFPDRFSGHQFPNYSSELNVNALLLGDSALYLCASSTNSGGALETQYFGPGTRLLVL.

The chain is built from TRBV9 and TRBJ2-2; 12 nucleotides line up with TRBD2. CDR3 length: 17 residues. CDR1 is SGDLS, CDR2 YYNGEE, per germline. The J segment lost 0 bases and the V segment lost 4 bases, leaving 4 bases of the junction unmatched. The CDR3 is CASSRRTSGTNTGELFF. CDR3 DNA: TGTGCCAGCAGCAGACGGACTAGCGGGACGAACACCGGGGAGCTGTTTTTT.

This chain connects TRBV5-6 to TRBJ2-1; D is unclear. CDR3 length: 15 amino acids. Germline lookup yields CDR1 SGHDT and CDR2 YYEEEE. Trimming shortened V by 0 bases and J by 4 bases, and 11 bases separated the two germline ends. The CDR3 coding sequence is TGTGCCAGCAGCTTGGGGCCAAATTCGTACAATGAGCAGTTCTTC. Its translation: CASSLGPNSYNEQFF.

This chain joins TRBV6-5 and TRBJ2-7; D is possibly TRBD1 (6 bases). V shed 0 bases and J shed 4 bases, with 13 bases lying between them. Looked up from germline, CDR1 is MNHEY and CDR2 is SVGAGI. CDR3 length: 15 amino acids. CDR3 protein: CASSYSGRGVYEQYF. CDR3 bases: TGTGCCAGCAGTTACTCGGGCAGGGGAGTTTACGAGCAGTACTTC.